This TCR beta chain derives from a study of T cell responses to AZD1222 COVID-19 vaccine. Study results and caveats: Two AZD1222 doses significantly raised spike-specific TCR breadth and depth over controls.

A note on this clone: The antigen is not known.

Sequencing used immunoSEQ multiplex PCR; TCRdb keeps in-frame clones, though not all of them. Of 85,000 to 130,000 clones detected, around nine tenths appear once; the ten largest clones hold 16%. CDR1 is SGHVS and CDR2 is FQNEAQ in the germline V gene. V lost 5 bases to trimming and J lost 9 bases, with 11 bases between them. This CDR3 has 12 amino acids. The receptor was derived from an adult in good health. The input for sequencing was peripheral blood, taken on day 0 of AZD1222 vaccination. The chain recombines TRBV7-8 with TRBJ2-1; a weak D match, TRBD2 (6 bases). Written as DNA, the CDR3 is TGTGCCAGCAGCCCGGGGGATCCTGAGCAGTTCTTC. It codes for CASSPGDPEQFF. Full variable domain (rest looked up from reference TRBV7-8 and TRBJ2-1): GAGVSQSPRYKVAKRGQDVALRCDPISGHVSLFWYQQALGQGPEFLTYFQNEAQLDKSGLPSDRFFAERPEGSVSTLKIQRTQQEDSAVYLCASSPGDPEQFFGPGTRLTVL.